Following are 24 T cell receptor beta chains from one sample sequenced in a study of blood T cells in healthy people across ages. Next came a second PCR, run for about 6 to 12 cycles, which used a sample-barcoded 5' primer along with a J-beta primer mix. TCRdb analysed the 5' RACE reads with MiXCR anew, one entry per CDR3 protein. Found here are some 1.1 million distinct CDR3 sequences, 35% to 40% of them singletons; the top ten hold around 13%. The sample comprised blood. Receptors were obtained from a man younger than 35 in good health.

This clonotype came up a few times. This rearrangement joins TRBV27 to TRBJ1-5, with D maybe TRBD1 (5 bases). Germline CDR1 reads MNHEY; CDR2 reads SMNVEV (reference sequence). The CDR3 extends over 15 amino acids. The V end lost 2 bases, the J end lost 2 bases, and 10 bases lay between the germline ends. The CDR3 sequence is CASSLHGGGNQPQHF. DNA for the CDR3: TGTGCCAGCAGTTTACACGGGGGTGGCAATCAGCCCCAGCATTTT.

The genes are TRBV6-2 or TRBV6-3 and TRBJ2-1; 10 nucleotides agree with TRBD2. This CDR3 has 15 amino acids. The germline V gene has CDR1 MNHEY and CDR2 SVGEGT. V shed 7 bases, J shed 9 bases, and the junction held 12 bases outside the gene matches. Written as DNA, the CDR3 is TGTGCCAGCAACCTCCTAGCGGGGGAGGTCAGTGAGCAGTTCTTC. Its translation: CASNLLAGEVSEQFF.

V and J are TRBV7-8 and TRBJ2-1, with D possibly being TRBD2 (6 bases). CDR3 length equals 16 residues. CDR1 and CDR2 from the germline V gene are SGHVS and FQNEAQ. The ends were cut back, 2 bases at V and 4 bases at J, with 15 bases in the middle. For the CDR3, the DNA is TGTGCCAGCAGCTTACGGGACTTTCAACCGTACAATGAGCAGTTCTTC. Its translation: CASSLRDFQPYNEQFF.

This clonotype was seen more than once but under ten times. The chain links TRBV29-1 to TRBJ2-5; possibly TRBD1 or TRBD2 for D (5 bases each). There are 14 residues in the CDR3. The ends were cut back, 0 bases at V and 1 base at J, with 9 bases in the middle. In germline, CDR1 is SQVTM, CDR2 ANQGSEA. The CDR3 loop is CSVEDRGTQETQYF. Here the CDR3 DNA reads TGCAGCGTTGAAGATCGGGGCACCCAAGAGACCCAGTACTTC. Combining the CDR3 with reference TRBV29-1 and TRBJ2-5 gives the whole variable domain SAVISQKPSRDICQRGTSLTIQCQVDSQVTMMFWYRQQPGQSLTLIATANQGSEATYESGFVIDKFPISRPNLTFSTLTVSNMSPEDSSIYLCSVEDRGTQETQYFGPGTRLLVL.

The chain employs TRBV6-2 or TRBV6-3 and TRBJ1-5, with 8 bases fitting TRBD1. Germline V lookup: CDR1 MNHEY, CDR2 SVGEGT. Trimming cost V 2 bases and J 6 bases; bases outside gene matches: 9. This CDR3 spans 16 amino acids. The CDR3 DNA follows: TGTGCCAGCAGTTACCCCGGACAGGGAAGGCTTCAGCCCCAGCATTTT. Translating it yields CASSYPGQGRLQPQHF.

This chain's CDR3 is CASSLTGGGADTQYF. The CDR3 DNA follows: TGTGCCAGCAGTTTAACAGGGGGCGGGGCAGATACGCAGTATTTT. The gene calls are TRBV28 and TRBJ2-3, with 9 bases aligning to TRBD1. Unmatched junction bases numbered 4, after V lost 2 bases and J lost 4 bases. The germline CDR1 and CDR2 sequences are MDHEN and SYDVKM. CDR3 size: 15 residues.

This chain connects TRBV2 to TRBJ1-2; tentative D call: TRBD1 (5 bases). Germline CDR1 and CDR2: SNHLY and FYNNEI. CDR3 length: 15 residues. V shed 6 bases and J shed 5 bases, with 19 bases lying between them. CDR3 sequence (DNA): TGTGCCAGCAGAAGCCTCAGACAGTTAGAGTATGGCTACACCTTC. Translation gives CASRSLRQLEYGYTF. The whole variable domain, remainder taken from reference TRBV2 and TRBJ1-2, is EPEVTQTPSHQVTQMGQEVILRCVPISNHLYFYWYRQILGQKVEFLVSFYNNEISEKSEIFDDQFSVERPDGSNFTLKIRSTKLEDSAMYFCASRSLRQLEYGYTFGSGTRLTVV.

The chain recombines TRBV18 with TRBJ2-2; no clear D. V lost 3 bases and J lost 3, with 8 bases in between. The length of the CDR3 is 14 residues. The germline CDR1 and CDR2 sequences are KGHSH and LQKENI. In DNA, the CDR3 is TGTGCCAGCTCACCTGTTCCGGACACCGGGGAGCTGTTTTTT. Translation gives CASSPVPDTGELFF.

This clonotype was seen at least ten times. The rearrangement uses TRBV6-2 or TRBV6-3 and TRBJ2-1, with D possibly matching TRBD1 (6 bases). The germline V and J ends were trimmed by 8 bases and 6 bases, with 14 bases remaining between them. CDR1 MNHEY and CDR2 SVGEGT come from the germline V gene. This CDR3 is 13 amino acids long. CDR3 protein: CASSRLGGNEQFF. CDR3 nucleotide sequence: TGTGCCAGCTCTAGGTTAGGGGGCAATGAGCAGTTCTTC.

This clonotype was detected only a few times. The chain combines TRBV6-5 with TRBJ2-7; TRBD2 agrees at 7 bases. Germline trimming cut 7 bases from V and 2 bases from J; bases unmatched to any gene: 8. The CDR3 runs 14 residues. Per the germline V gene, CDR1 is MNHEY and CDR2 is SVGAGI. The CDR3 is CASTKEGGTYEQYF. The CDR3 DNA follows: TGTGCCAGCACTAAGGAGGGAGGGACCTACGAGCAGTACTTC.

V is TRBV6-6 and J is TRBJ1-6, with TRBD1 identical over 7 bases. V lost 5 bases to trimming and J lost 5 bases; unmatched junction nucleotides: 0. Germline V gene lookup returns CDR1 MNHNY and CDR2 SVGAGI (reference sequence). The CDR3 runs to 13 residues. CDR3 loop: CASSGTDNSPLHF. Here the CDR3 DNA reads TGTGCCAGCAGTGGGACAGATAATTCACCCCTCCACTTT.

This chain links TRBV27 with TRBJ1-6, with 10 bases identical to TRBD1. CDR3 length: 15 residues. CDR1 and CDR2 from the germline V gene are MNHEY and SMNVEV (reference sequence). J was trimmed by 6 bases and V by 4 bases; bases with no gene match: 3. CDR3 protein: CASSWGTGVNSPLHF. In DNA form, the CDR3 reads TGTGCCAGCAGTTGGGGGACAGGGGTTAATTCACCCCTCCACTTT.

This clonotype was recorded a few times. This chain joins TRBV9 and TRBJ2-3; D is perhaps TRBD1 (6 bases). V lost 0 bases and J lost 2, with 13 bases in between. Looked up from germline, CDR1 is SGDLS and CDR2 is YYNGEE. The CDR3 totals 16 residues. This chain's CDR3 is CASSVGEGHNTDTQYF. In DNA form, the CDR3 reads TGTGCCAGCAGCGTAGGAGAGGGACACAACACAGATACGCAGTATTTT.

V is TRBV15 and J is TRBJ2-1; D possibly corresponds to TRBD2 (6 bases). The CDR3 covers 15 residues. Germline V gene sequence: CDR1 LNHNV, CDR2 YYDKDF (reference sequence). V was clipped by 3 bases and J by 14 bases, with 23 bases between them. The CDR3 sequence: CATSSNAYEPGEEFF. The CDR3 DNA sequence: TGTGCCACCAGCAGTAATGCCTACGAGCCCGGGGAGGAGTTCTTC.

On this clonotype: A junction boundary mismatches the germline segment, possibly from a read error. The rearrangement links TRBV7-9 to TRBJ1-4; D is unresolved. This CDR3 spans 16 amino acids. CDR1 is SEHNR, CDR2 FQNEAQ, per germline (reference sequence). CDR3 residues: CASSLVRVATKEKLFF. DNA of the CDR3: TGTGCCAGCAGCTTAGTTCGGGTCGCGACTAAGGAAAAACTGTTTTTT.

The V and J genes are TRBV12-3 or TRBV12-4 and TRBJ2-1; perhaps TRBD2 as D (5 bases). The J call may be faulty, since TRBJ2-7 better matches the DNA end. CDR3 length: 14 amino acids. Here the CDR3 DNA reads TGTGCCAGTACACCGGGGTGGGCCTACAATGAGCAGTACTTC. Its translation is CASTPGWAYNEQYF.

The rearrangement joins TRBV20-1 to TRBJ1-5; D might be TRBD1 (5 bases). Germline values: CDR1 DFQATT, CDR2 SNEGSKA (reference sequence). The CDR3 has 12 amino acids. V gave up 6 bases and J gave up 6 bases, with 12 bases separating them. In DNA form, the CDR3 reads TGCAGTGCCGGGACTACAGGTCAGCCCCAGCATTTT. Protein product: CSAGTTGQPQHF.

The V gene is TRBV6-5, the J gene TRBJ1-4; the D is unclear. There are 16 residues in the CDR3. From germline, CDR1 is MNHEY and CDR2 SVGAGI. The V end lost 7 bases, the J end lost 8 bases, and 23 bases lay between the germline ends. CDR3 sequence reads: CASKLSWGSLGEKLFF. CDR3 nucleotide sequence: TGTGCCAGCAAACTTAGTTGGGGAAGCCTTGGGGAAAAACTGTTTTTT.

The CDR3 DNA sequence: TGCGCCAGCAGGGGACAGGGGTTGAACACTGAAGCTTTCTTT. Translation gives CASRGQGLNTEAFF. The chain links TRBV4-1 to TRBJ1-1; 10 bases line up with TRBD1. With V trimmed by 6 bases and J by 0 bases, 1 base remained unmatched. The CDR3 runs 14 residues. The germline V gene has CDR1 MGHRA and CDR2 YSYEKL.

The chain couples TRBV6-5 to TRBJ2-7; D may be TRBD2 (6 bases). The J call may not be correct, given that the DNA end is closer to TRBJ2-5. This CDR3 region has 16 residues. CDR1 MNHEY and CDR2 SVGAGI come from the germline V gene. CDR3: CASSFLSAGTAETQYF. CDR3 coding DNA: TGTGCCAGCAGTTTCCTTTCGGCGGGAACGGCAGAGACCCAGTACTTC.

This clonotype showed up just a few times. The chain carries TRBV6-2 or TRBV6-3 and TRBJ2-3, with D tentatively TRBD1 (6 bases). Looked up from germline, CDR1 is MNHEY and CDR2 is SVGEGT. This CDR3 has 14 residues. V shed 6 bases and J shed 2 bases, with 12 bases lying between them. The CDR3 is CASRLQGPTDTQYF. DNA of the CDR3: TGTGCCAGCAGATTACAGGGCCCCACAGATACGCAGTATTTT.

This chain links TRBV5-1 with TRBJ2-2; D is possibly TRBD2 (6 bases). Trimming took off 1 base at V and 6 bases at J, with 16 bases between the two ends. This CDR3 contains 16 residues. The germline V gene has CDR1 SGHRS and CDR2 YFSETQ. This chain's CDR3 is CASSLTKTSPPGELFF. CDR3 DNA: TGCGCCAGCAGCTTGACTAAGACTAGTCCCCCCGGGGAGCTGTTTTTT. The complete variable domain, with remaining parts taken from reference TRBV5-1 and TRBJ2-2, reads KAGVTQTPRYLIKTRGQQVTLSCSPISGHRSVSWYQQTPGQGLQFLFEYFSETQRNKGNFPGRFSGRQFSNSRSEMNVSTLELGDSALYLCASSLTKTSPPGELFFGEGSRLTVL.

This chain connects TRBV20-1 to TRBJ1-1; D is unclear. This CDR3 spans 14 amino acids. With 3 bases removed from V and 4 bases from J, the gap between germline ends came to 15 bases. The V gene's germline CDR1 is DFQATT and CDR2 SNEGSKA (reference sequence). In nucleotides, the CDR3 is TGCAGTGCTAGGCGAGAAGGTAGGAGCACTGAAGCTTTCTTT. Translating it yields CSARREGRSTEAFF.

With respect to this clonotype: This may be a read error: a much more frequent sequence differs by one nucleotide. The chain carries TRBV7-9 and TRBJ1-2; perhaps TRBD1 as D (5 bases). The germline V gene encodes CDR1 SEHNR and CDR2 FQNEAQ (reference sequence). The CDR3 spans 14 residues. The CDR3, as DNA: TGTGCCAGCAACTTAGGTCGGGGGAACTATGGCTACACCTTC. Translation: CASNLGRGNYGYTF.